The 8 T cell receptor beta chains below were found in one sample sequenced in a study of cytomegalovirus exposure and HLA in healthy donors. Primers for the PCR totalled 60 Vbeta and 13 Jbeta. TCRdb's table, derived via immunoSEQ multiplex PCR, lists solely in-frame clones and lacks some. The table has a few hundred thousand clones, 83% seen once. The specimen sequenced was PBMCs. Receptors were obtained from a girl under 18 in good health and CMV-seronegative.

The J gene is TRBJ2-3, the V gene TRBV7-9; D is perhaps TRBD1 (5 bases). The CDR3 consists of 14 residues. Trimming took 5 bases from V and 0 from J, leaving 9 bases between them. CDR1 SEHNR and CDR2 FQNEAQ come from the germline V gene (reference sequence). For the CDR3, the DNA is TGTGCCAGCAGCCGGACAACTAGCACAGATACGCAGTATTTT. Protein sequence: CASSRTTSTDTQYF.

This rearrangement joins TRBV25-1 to TRBJ1-6; no definite D call. The CDR3 runs 13 residues. Trimming took off 5 bases at V and 7 bases at J, with 9 bases between the two ends. The germline gives CDR1 MGHDK, CDR2 SYGVNS. This chain's CDR3 is CASSSGRNSPLHF. The CDR3 DNA sequence: TGTGCCAGCAGTTCAGGAAGAAATTCACCCCTCCACTTT.

This clone was observed a single time. The chain carries TRBV29-1 and TRBJ1-2; 7 bases are shared with TRBD1. The CDR3 is 11 residues long. Germline V gene data show CDR1 as SQVTM and CDR2 as ANQGSEA. With V trimmed by 5 bases and J by 6 bases, 3 bases remained unmatched. The CDR3 spells CSVRQGNGYTF. The CDR3 nucleotides read TGCAGCGTTAGACAGGGAAATGGCTACACCTTC.

This clone is a singleton in its sample. The rearrangement joins TRBV27 to TRBJ1-1, with unresolved D. The length of the CDR3 is 16 residues. Germline CDR1 reads MNHEY; CDR2 reads SMNVEV (reference sequence). V lost 0 bases and J lost 1, with 12 bases in between. This CDR3 reads CASSLSSPPENTEAFF. Here the CDR3 DNA reads TGTGCCAGCAGTTTATCGTCCCCCCCAGAGAACACTGAAGCTTTCTTT.

The V call is TRBV7-9, the J call TRBJ2-4; tentative D call: TRBD2 (6 bases). CDR1 is SEHNR, CDR2 FQNEAQ, per germline (reference sequence). V dropped 4 bases and J dropped 1 base, with 11 bases sitting between them. The CDR3 loop spans 15 amino acids. The CDR3 region is CASSSGLAAKNIQYF. The CDR3, as DNA: TGTGCCAGCAGCTCGGGACTCGCTGCCAAAAACATTCAGTACTTC.

The chain has TRBV11-2 and TRBJ2-7, with TRBD1 matching 9 bases. CDR3 size: 18 residues. V dropped 4 bases and J dropped 3; count of bases not matched to a gene: 16. Germline V gene lookup returns CDR1 SGHAT and CDR2 FQNNGV. This CDR3 reads CASSSLRRLDRGHYEQYF. For the CDR3, the DNA is TGTGCCAGCAGCTCACTCCGAAGACTGGACAGGGGCCACTACGAGCAGTACTTC.

This clone turned up a few times. This chain uses TRBV10-2 with TRBJ1-4; 7 nucleotides agree with TRBD1. With 5 bases clipped from V and 8 bases from J, the junction kept 8 bases outside the gene matches. The CDR3 extends over 14 amino acids. Germline assignment: CDR1 WSHSY and CDR2 SAAADI. The CDR3 protein is CASSNDRVREKLFF. The CDR3, as DNA: TGCGCCAGCAGTAATGACAGGGTTAGGGAAAAACTGTTTTTT.

The rearrangement uses TRBV7-2 and TRBJ1-1; 8 bases are a match to TRBD1. This CDR3 spans 13 amino acids. Germline trimming cut 8 bases from V and 4 bases from J; bases unmatched to any gene: 6. Germline loops: CDR1 SGHTA, CDR2 FQGNSA. The CDR3 here is CASLGQGGTEAFF. The CDR3 nucleotides are TGTGCCAGCTTAGGACAGGGTGGCACTGAAGCTTTCTTT.